These 23 T cell receptor beta chains share one sample of origin, sequenced in a study of blood T cells in healthy people across ages. A second PCR, run for about 7 to 11 cycles, used a sample-barcoded 5' primer plus a J-beta primer mix. MiXCR, run by TCRdb on the 5' RACE reads, gives a single entry per CDR3 protein. This sample carries about 1.8 million distinct CDR3 sequences, around 50% of them seen once, and the ten largest clones take approximately 2.1%. Sequencing input: blood. The receptors stem from a woman aged 40 to 50 in good health.

The chain couples TRBV6-1 to TRBJ1-2; D may be TRBD1 (6 bases). V shed 3 bases and J shed 4 bases, with 9 bases lying between them. The length of the CDR3 is 13 residues. Germline V gives CDR1 MNHNS, CDR2 SASEGT. The CDR3 reads CASSDWGLYGYTF. CDR3 DNA sequence: TGTGCCAGCAGTGATTGGGGGCTCTATGGCTACACCTTC.

In its sample, this clonotype was seen a few times. This chain joins TRBV4-1 and TRBJ2-7; D is uncertain. Germline V gives CDR1 MGHRA, CDR2 YSYEKL. The CDR3 has 14 amino acids. The germline V and J ends were trimmed by 2 bases and 1 base, with 9 bases remaining between them. CDR3 coding DNA: TGCGCCAGCAGCCAAAGTGGTATTTCCTACGAGCAGTACTTC. Its protein product is CASSQSGISYEQYF.

The J gene is TRBJ1-6, the V gene TRBV6-5; 8 nucleotides agree with TRBD1. The CDR3 is made up of 12 amino acids. Trimming removed 10 bases from V and 9 bases from J; junction bases left unmatched: 5. From germline, CDR1 is MNHEY and CDR2 SVGAGI. The DNA of the CDR3 is TGTGCCACAGCGGACAGGGTTTCACCCCTCCACTTT. The encoded protein is CATADRVSPLHF.

In its sample, this clonotype was seen a few times. The chain combines TRBV7-9 with TRBJ2-5, with 11 bases fitting TRBD1. This CDR3 contains 14 residues. Unmatched junction bases numbered 5, after V lost 7 bases and J lost 4 bases. Germline V CDR1 and CDR2: SEHNR, FQNEAQ (reference sequence). The DNA for the CDR3 is TGTGCCAGCACTACAGGGACAGGGGGAGAGACCCAGTACTTC. It specifies CASTTGTGGETQYF.

Notes on this clonotype: The limits of the CDR3 on the DNA are not certain, so only TCRdb's listed CDR3 is given. The rearrangement joins TRBV7-5 to TRBJ2-5; the DNA was not compared with TRBD1, the D call given in the table. TRBV7-5 is tagged as a pseudogene. A total of 13 residues make up the CDR3, ends included. This CDR3 is CISVPEVSPTQYF.

The chain uses TRBV29-1 and TRBJ2-1; a weak D match, TRBD1 (7 bases). Near its end, the DNA agrees better with TRBJ2-7, so the J call may be wrong. Germline assignment: CDR1 SQVTM and CDR2 ANQGSEA. The CDR3 is 14 residues long. Written as DNA, the CDR3 is TGCAGCGTTGGGGGGGACAGTCACTACAATGCGCAGTACTTC. This encodes CSVGGDSHYNAQYF.

The CDR3 loop reads CSATLVGRNNGYTF. The CDR3, as DNA: TGCAGTGCTACCCTCGTGGGGAGGAACAATGGCTACACCTTC. The chain employs TRBV20-1 and TRBJ1-2; unclear D gene. This CDR3 is 14 amino acids long. CDR1 and CDR2 (germline): DFQATT, SNEGSKA (reference sequence). V gave up 4 bases and J gave up 6 bases, with 18 bases separating them.

The rearrangement joins TRBV5-6 to TRBJ1-1, with TRBD1 matching 10 bases. Per the germline V gene, CDR1 is SGHDT and CDR2 is YYEEEE. This CDR3 is built from 13 residues. With 7 bases clipped from V and 3 bases from J, the junction kept 3 bases outside the gene matches. CDR3 nucleotides: TGTGCCAGCGGACAGGGGGGGGACACTGAAGCTTTCTTT. Translated: CASGQGGDTEAFF.

Here the CDR3 DNA reads TGTGCCAGCAGTCAGGGGGCTATATACAATGAGCAGTTCTTC. It translates to CASSQGAIYNEQFF. The chain recombines TRBV12-3 or TRBV12-4 with TRBJ2-1; 8 bases map to TRBD1. With 5 bases clipped from V and 4 bases from J, the junction kept 4 bases outside the gene matches. CDR3 length: 14 residues.

CDR3 amino acids: CASSYSPTSLDTQYF. CDR3 in DNA: TGTGCCAGCAGTTACTCACCGACTAGCCTAGATACGCAGTATTTT. The gene calls are TRBV6-5 and TRBJ2-3; the match to TRBD2 covers 7 bases. Per germline, CDR1 MNHEY and CDR2 SVGAGI. V lost 0 bases, J lost 5 bases, and 5 bases stayed unmatched. The CDR3 consists of 15 residues.

The table lists this clonotype with a few counts. This rearrangement joins TRBV12-3 or TRBV12-4 to TRBJ2-5, with no clear D. The CDR3 length is 14 residues. Trimming took off 2 bases at V and 4 bases at J, with 11 bases between the two ends. CDR3 in DNA: TGTGCCAGCAGTTTAATTCCAGTTAGAGAGACCCAGTACTTC. It encodes CASSLIPVRETQYF.

The chain joins TRBV27 to TRBJ1-6; possible D gene TRBD1, 6 bases. Deletions cut 4 bases from V and 10 bases from J, with 14 bases between. CDR1 and CDR2 (germline): MNHEY, SMNVEV (reference sequence). The CDR3 runs 14 residues. CDR3 bases: TGTGCCAGCAGTTCCGGACAGAGTAGGTCACCCCTCCACTTT. It translates to CASSSGQSRSPLHF.

Concerning this clonotype: This may arise from a read error, as a much more abundant clone is one base away. The genes are TRBV6-5 and TRBJ2-7; the D is unclear. The CDR3 has 14 residues. The V gene lost 5 bases and the J gene lost 0 bases, with 11 bases spanning the gap. CDR1 is MNHEY and CDR2 is SVGAGI in the germline V gene. CDR3 sequence: CASSRRVSSYEQYF. For the CDR3, the DNA is TGTGCCAGCAGTCGACGGGTTAGCTCCTACGAGCAGTACTTC.

J is TRBJ2-3 and V is TRBV5-6, with a tentative D call TRBD1 (5 bases). Germline lookup yields CDR1 SGHDT and CDR2 YYEEEE. V was pared by 3 bases and J by 1 base, with 15 bases between. The CDR3 contains 16 residues. The CDR3 region has the DNA TGTGCCAGCAGCTCCCGGACACTCCGAGGCACAGATACGCAGTATTTT. Protein product: CASSSRTLRGTDTQYF.

This chain uses TRBV3-1 with TRBJ2-1; D is possibly TRBD1 (5 bases). Germline V lookup: CDR1 LGHDT, CDR2 YNNKEL (reference sequence). This CDR3 is built from 12 residues. V lost 3 bases, J lost 7 bases, and 7 bases lay in between. CDR3 protein: CASSHDRNEQFF. CDR3 bases: TGTGCCAGCAGCCACGACAGAAATGAGCAGTTCTTC.

The chain uses TRBV7-2 and TRBJ2-5; 7 bases line up with TRBD2. This CDR3 contains 15 residues. V lost 2 bases and J lost 3; bases outside the gene matches: 6. Germline V lookup: CDR1 SGHTA, CDR2 FQGNSA. CDR3 nucleotide sequence: TGTGCCAGCAGCTTATTAGCGGGTCGGGAAGAGACCCAGTACTTC. Translation gives CASSLLAGREETQYF.

The rearrangement uses TRBV18 and TRBJ2-7; D unclear. Germline V gene data show CDR1 as KGHSH and CDR2 as LQKENI. This CDR3 is 14 amino acids long. The V end lost 6 bases, the J end lost 2 bases, and 14 bases lay between the germline ends. CDR3 sequence reads: CASSPRLGPYEQYF. The CDR3 coding sequence is TGTGCCAGCTCGCCGAGACTCGGACCCTACGAGCAGTACTTC.

The V gene is TRBV5-4, the J gene TRBJ2-1; D may be TRBD2 (6 bases). Per the germline V gene, CDR1 is SGHNT and CDR2 is YYREEE (reference sequence). The CDR3 sequence is 13 residues long. Trimming cost V 4 bases and J 5 bases, with 10 bases left between them. The CDR3 here is CASSVPSDNEQFF. The CDR3 DNA reads as TGTGCCAGCAGCGTCCCTAGCGACAATGAGCAGTTCTTC.

This chain connects TRBV6-2 or TRBV6-3 to TRBJ1-1; 8 bases are shared with TRBD1. J lost 1 base, V lost 4 bases, and 2 bases had no gene match. Per the germline V gene, CDR1 is MNHEY and CDR2 is SVGEGT. CDR3 length: 14 amino acids. The CDR3 protein is CASSSGGPNTEAFF. The CDR3 nucleotides read TGTGCCAGCAGTTCAGGGGGCCCGAACACTGAAGCTTTCTTT.

This sequence joins TRBV5-1 and TRBJ2-6, with D hard to call. Germline V lookup: CDR1 SGHRS, CDR2 YFSETQ. Trimming took 0 bases from V and 0 from J, leaving 16 bases between them. The CDR3 length is 19 residues. CDR3: CASSLGTGPESSGANVLTF. The DNA for the CDR3 is TGCGCCAGCAGCTTGGGCACCGGGCCAGAAAGCTCTGGGGCCAACGTCCTGACTTTC.

The chain joins TRBV6-2 or TRBV6-3 to TRBJ2-1; D is unresolved. Germline lookup yields CDR1 MNHEY and CDR2 SVGEGT. Trimming left V 4 bases short and J 6 bases short, with 10 bases between. The CDR3 contains 13 residues. The CDR3 protein is CASSSALANEQFF. The CDR3 region has the DNA TGTGCCAGCAGTTCCGCCCTGGCCAATGAGCAGTTCTTC.

Points on this clonotype: At one boundary the junction diverges from the germline segment, which might be a read error. This sequence joins TRBV7-2 and TRBJ1-2, with 9 bases matching TRBD1. Germline-derived CDR1 and CDR2 are SGHTA and FQGNSA. There are 14 residues in the CDR3. Here the CDR3 DNA reads TGTGTCAGCAGCAACCGGGACAGGGTCGGTGGCTACACCTTC. It codes for CVSSNRDRVGGYTF.

The chain links TRBV4-2 to TRBJ1-2, with 9 bases identical to TRBD1. Trimming removed 0 bases from V and 4 bases from J; junction bases left unmatched: 6. Germline loops: CDR1 LGHNA, CDR2 YNFKEQ. The CDR3 consists of 16 residues. The DNA of the CDR3 is TGTGCCAGCAGCCAAGACGGGACAGGGCACACCTATGGCTACACCTTC. Translated: CASSQDGTGHTYGYTF.